This T cell receptor beta chain was identified during a study of CD8 T cells in ankylosing spondylitis. Regarding the study as a whole: CD8+ cells made up the disease-linked clones, which were relatively rare in peripheral blood.

TCRdb redid the calling of the 5' RACE reads with MiXCR, one entry per CDR3 protein. The table lists some 150,000 distinct CDR3 sequences, roughly 44% of them singletons, with 13% to 15% in the top ten. This clonotype has more than one count but fewer than ten. Its antigen is not known. The origin of this receptor is a male donor with ankylosing spondylitis. The sequencing input was synovial fluid, either unsorted or a sorted T cell fraction (not recorded which).

CDR3 nucleotides: TGCGCCAGCAGCCGCGGACAGGGCGATGGCTACACCTTC. Translating it yields CASSRGQGDGYTF. The chain recombines TRBV4-1 with TRBJ1-2; 8 bases agree with TRBD1. The germline CDR1 and CDR2 sequences are MGHRA and YSYEKL. Germline trimming cut 4 bases from V and 6 bases from J; bases unmatched to any gene: 4. CDR3 length equals 13 residues.